The present T cell receptor beta chain was sequenced within a study of Graves' ophthalmopathy and Graves' hyperthyroidism. Study-level results: Also, most clonotypes expanded in the thyroid above 0.001 frequency appeared in blood. For predicting ophthalmopathy progression, the model had roughly 70% sensitivity and 72.22% specificity.

Germline V gene data show CDR1 as LGHNA and CDR2 as YSLEER. V was trimmed by 6 bases and J by 0 bases, leaving 12 bases between them. This CDR3 is built from 14 residues. Hyperthyroidism patients, all newly diagnosed, had under 2 months' duration and ages of 18 to 65. Clinical symptoms and serum thyroxine were used for diagnosis; TRAb, thyroid ultrasound and orbital computed tomography were also relied on. On this clonotype: Antigen unknown.

The sequenced template was RNA, covering the TCR beta CDR3 region. HTBI primers primed a first-round RT-PCR, and a second-round multiplex PCR followed. TCRdb called the multiplex PCR reads again in MiXCR, with one record for every CDR3 protein. Of around 1.1 million distinct CDR3 sequences in the sample, 36% are singletons; the top ten hold 8.5% to 14%. Sequencing was carried out using peripheral blood or thyroid tissue (not recorded which). The chain combines TRBV4-3 with TRBJ2-7, with D possibly TRBD1 on 6 matching bases. The origin of this receptor is an adult man with Graves' hyperthyroidism. CDR3 nucleotides: TGCGCCAGCAGGCCCCGGGACAACTCCTACGAGCAGTACTTC. Amino acids: CASRPRDNSYEQYF.